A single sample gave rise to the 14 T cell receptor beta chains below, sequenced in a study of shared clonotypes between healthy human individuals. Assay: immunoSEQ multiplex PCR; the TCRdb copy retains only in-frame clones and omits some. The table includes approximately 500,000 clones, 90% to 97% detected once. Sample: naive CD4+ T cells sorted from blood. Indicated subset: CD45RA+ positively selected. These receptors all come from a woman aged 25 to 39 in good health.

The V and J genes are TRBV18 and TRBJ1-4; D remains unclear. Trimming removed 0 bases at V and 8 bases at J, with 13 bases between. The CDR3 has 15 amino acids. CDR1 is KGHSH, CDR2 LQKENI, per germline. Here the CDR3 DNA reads TGTGCCAGCTCACCACCGGGAGTCAGTCCGGAAAAACTGTTTTTT. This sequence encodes CASSPPGVSPEKLFF.

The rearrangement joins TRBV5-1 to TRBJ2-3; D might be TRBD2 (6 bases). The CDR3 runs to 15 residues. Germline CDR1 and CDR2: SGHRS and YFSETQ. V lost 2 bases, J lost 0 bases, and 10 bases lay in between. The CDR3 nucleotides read TGCGCCAGCAGCTTAGGCGGGGTTAGCACAGATACGCAGTATTTT. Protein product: CASSLGGVSTDTQYF.

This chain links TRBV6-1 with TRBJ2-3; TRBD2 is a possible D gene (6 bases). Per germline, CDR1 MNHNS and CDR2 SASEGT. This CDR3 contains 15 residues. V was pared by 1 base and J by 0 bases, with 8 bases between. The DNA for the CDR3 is TGTGCCAGCAGTGAAGGCGGGGCTAGCACAGATACGCAGTATTTT. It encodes CASSEGGASTDTQYF.

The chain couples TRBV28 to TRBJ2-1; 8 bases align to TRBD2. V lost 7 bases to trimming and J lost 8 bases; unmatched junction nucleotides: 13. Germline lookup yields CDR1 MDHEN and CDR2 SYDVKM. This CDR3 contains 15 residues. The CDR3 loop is CASTQISGILDEQFF. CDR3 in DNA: TGTGCCAGCACCCAGATTAGCGGGATTCTCGATGAGCAGTTCTTC.

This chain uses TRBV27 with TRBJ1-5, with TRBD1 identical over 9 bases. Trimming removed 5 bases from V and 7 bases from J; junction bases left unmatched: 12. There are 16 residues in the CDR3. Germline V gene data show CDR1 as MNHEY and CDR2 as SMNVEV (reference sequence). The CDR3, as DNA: TGTGCCAGCAGTAGATCCACAGGGGGCGTACGACAGCCCCAGCATTTT. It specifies CASSRSTGGVRQPQHF.

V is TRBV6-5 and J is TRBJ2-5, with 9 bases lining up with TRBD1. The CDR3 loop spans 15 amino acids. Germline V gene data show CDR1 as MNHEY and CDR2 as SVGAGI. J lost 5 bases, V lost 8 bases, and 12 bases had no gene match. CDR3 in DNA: TGTGCCAGCGGCGCCTCCGGGACAGGGCTCGAGACCCAGTACTTC. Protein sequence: CASGASGTGLETQYF.

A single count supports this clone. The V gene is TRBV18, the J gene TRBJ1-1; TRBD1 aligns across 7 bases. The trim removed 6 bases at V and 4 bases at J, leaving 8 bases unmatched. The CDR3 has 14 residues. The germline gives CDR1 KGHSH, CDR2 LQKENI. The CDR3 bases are TGTGCCAGCTCTCGAACTACAGGGGTCACTGAAGCTTTCTTT. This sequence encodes CASSRTTGVTEAFF. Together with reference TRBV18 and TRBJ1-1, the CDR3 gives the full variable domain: NAGVMQNPRHLVRRRGQEARLRCSPMKGHSHVYWYRQLPEEGLKFMVYLQKENIIDESGMPKERFSAEFPKEGPSILRIQQVVRGDSAAYFCASSRTTGVTEAFFGQGTRLTVV.

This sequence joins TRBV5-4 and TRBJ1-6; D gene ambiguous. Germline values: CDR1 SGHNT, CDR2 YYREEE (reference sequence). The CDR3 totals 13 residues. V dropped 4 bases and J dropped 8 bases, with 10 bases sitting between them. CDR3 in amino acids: CASSPFGDSPLHF. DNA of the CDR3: TGTGCCAGCAGCCCCTTCGGCGATTCACCCCTCCACTTT.

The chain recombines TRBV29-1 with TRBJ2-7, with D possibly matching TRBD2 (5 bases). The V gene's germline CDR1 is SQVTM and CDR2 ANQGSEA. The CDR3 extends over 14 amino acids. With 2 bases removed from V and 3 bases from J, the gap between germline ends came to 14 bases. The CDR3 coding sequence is TGCAGCGTTGAATCGGATGCACTAGGCTACGAGCAGTACTTC. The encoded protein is CSVESDALGYEQYF.

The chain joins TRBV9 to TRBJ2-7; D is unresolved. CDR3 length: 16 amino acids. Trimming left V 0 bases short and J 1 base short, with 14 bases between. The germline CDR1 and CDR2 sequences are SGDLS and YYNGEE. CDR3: CASSVESGKVSYEQYF. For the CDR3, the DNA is TGTGCCAGCAGCGTAGAGTCAGGCAAAGTATCCTACGAGCAGTACTTC.

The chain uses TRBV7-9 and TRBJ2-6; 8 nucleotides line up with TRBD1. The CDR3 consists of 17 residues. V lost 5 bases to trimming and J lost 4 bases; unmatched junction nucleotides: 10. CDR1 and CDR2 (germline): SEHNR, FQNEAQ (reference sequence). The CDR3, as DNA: TGTGCCAGCAGCATAAGGACAGGGACGGGAGGGGCCAACGTCCTGACTTTC. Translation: CASSIRTGTGGANVLTF.

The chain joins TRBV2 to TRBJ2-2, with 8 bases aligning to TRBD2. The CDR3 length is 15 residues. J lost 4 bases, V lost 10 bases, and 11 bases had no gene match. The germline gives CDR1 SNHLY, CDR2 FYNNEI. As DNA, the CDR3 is TGTGCCATCTCATCCGGGACTAGACCCACCGGGGAGCTGTTTTTT. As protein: CAISSGTRPTGELFF.

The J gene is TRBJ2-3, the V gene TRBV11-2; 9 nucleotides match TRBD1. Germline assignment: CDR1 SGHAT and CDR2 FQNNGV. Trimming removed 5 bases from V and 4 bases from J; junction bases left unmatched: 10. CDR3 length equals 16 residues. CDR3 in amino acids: CASSGAGTGWADTQYF. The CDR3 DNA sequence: TGTGCCAGCAGCGGGGCCGGGACAGGGTGGGCAGATACGCAGTATTTT.

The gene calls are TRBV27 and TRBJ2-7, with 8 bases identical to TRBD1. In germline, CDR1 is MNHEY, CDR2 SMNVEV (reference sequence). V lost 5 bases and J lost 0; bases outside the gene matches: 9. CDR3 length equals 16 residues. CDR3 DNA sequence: TGTGCCAGCAGTCGACGGGGGACAGGACGCTCCTACGAGCAGTACTTC. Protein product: CASSRRGTGRSYEQYF.